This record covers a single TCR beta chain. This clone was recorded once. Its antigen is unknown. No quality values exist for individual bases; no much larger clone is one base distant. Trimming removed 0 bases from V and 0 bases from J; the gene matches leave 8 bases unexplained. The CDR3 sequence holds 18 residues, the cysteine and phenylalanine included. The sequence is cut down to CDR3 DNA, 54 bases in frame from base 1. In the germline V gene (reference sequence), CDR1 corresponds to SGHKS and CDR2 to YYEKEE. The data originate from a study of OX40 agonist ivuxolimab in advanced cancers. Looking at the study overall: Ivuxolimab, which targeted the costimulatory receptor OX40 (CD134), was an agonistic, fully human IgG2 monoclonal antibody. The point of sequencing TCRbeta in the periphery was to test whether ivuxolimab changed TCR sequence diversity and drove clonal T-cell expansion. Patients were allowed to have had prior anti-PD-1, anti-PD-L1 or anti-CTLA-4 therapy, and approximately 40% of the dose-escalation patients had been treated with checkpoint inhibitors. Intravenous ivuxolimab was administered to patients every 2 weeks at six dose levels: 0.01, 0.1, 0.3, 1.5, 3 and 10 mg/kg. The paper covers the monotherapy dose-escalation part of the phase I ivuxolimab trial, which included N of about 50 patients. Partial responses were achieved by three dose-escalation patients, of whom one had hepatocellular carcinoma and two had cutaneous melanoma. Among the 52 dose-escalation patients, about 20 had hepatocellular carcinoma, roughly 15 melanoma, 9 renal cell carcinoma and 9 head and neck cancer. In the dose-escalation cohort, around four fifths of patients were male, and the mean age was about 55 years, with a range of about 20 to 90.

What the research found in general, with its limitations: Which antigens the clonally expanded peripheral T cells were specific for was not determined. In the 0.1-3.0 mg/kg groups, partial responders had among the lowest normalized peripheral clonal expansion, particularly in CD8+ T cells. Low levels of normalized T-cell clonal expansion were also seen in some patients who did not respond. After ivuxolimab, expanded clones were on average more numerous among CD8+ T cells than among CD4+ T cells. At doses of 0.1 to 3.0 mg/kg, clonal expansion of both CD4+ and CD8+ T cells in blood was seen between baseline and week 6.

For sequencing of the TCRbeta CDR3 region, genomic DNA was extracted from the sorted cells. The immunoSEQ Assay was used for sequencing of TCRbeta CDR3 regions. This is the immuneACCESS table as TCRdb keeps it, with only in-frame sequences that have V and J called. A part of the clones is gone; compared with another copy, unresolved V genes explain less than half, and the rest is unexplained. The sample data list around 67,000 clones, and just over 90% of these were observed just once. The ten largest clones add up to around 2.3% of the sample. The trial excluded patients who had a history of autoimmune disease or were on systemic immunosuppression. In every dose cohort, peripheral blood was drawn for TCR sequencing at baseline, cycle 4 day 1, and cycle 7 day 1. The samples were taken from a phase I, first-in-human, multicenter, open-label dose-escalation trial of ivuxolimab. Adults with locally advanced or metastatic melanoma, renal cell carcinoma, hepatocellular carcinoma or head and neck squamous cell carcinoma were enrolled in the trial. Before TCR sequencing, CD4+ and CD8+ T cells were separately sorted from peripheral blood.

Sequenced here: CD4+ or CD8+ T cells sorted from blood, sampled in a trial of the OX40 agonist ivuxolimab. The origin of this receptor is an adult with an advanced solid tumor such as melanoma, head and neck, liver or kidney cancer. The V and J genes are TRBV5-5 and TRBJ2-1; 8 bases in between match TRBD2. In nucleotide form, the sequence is TGTGCCAGCAGCTTGGGCCCCCCGGGAGGGAGCTCCTACAATGAGCAGTTCTTC. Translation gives CASSLGPPGGSSYNEQFF.